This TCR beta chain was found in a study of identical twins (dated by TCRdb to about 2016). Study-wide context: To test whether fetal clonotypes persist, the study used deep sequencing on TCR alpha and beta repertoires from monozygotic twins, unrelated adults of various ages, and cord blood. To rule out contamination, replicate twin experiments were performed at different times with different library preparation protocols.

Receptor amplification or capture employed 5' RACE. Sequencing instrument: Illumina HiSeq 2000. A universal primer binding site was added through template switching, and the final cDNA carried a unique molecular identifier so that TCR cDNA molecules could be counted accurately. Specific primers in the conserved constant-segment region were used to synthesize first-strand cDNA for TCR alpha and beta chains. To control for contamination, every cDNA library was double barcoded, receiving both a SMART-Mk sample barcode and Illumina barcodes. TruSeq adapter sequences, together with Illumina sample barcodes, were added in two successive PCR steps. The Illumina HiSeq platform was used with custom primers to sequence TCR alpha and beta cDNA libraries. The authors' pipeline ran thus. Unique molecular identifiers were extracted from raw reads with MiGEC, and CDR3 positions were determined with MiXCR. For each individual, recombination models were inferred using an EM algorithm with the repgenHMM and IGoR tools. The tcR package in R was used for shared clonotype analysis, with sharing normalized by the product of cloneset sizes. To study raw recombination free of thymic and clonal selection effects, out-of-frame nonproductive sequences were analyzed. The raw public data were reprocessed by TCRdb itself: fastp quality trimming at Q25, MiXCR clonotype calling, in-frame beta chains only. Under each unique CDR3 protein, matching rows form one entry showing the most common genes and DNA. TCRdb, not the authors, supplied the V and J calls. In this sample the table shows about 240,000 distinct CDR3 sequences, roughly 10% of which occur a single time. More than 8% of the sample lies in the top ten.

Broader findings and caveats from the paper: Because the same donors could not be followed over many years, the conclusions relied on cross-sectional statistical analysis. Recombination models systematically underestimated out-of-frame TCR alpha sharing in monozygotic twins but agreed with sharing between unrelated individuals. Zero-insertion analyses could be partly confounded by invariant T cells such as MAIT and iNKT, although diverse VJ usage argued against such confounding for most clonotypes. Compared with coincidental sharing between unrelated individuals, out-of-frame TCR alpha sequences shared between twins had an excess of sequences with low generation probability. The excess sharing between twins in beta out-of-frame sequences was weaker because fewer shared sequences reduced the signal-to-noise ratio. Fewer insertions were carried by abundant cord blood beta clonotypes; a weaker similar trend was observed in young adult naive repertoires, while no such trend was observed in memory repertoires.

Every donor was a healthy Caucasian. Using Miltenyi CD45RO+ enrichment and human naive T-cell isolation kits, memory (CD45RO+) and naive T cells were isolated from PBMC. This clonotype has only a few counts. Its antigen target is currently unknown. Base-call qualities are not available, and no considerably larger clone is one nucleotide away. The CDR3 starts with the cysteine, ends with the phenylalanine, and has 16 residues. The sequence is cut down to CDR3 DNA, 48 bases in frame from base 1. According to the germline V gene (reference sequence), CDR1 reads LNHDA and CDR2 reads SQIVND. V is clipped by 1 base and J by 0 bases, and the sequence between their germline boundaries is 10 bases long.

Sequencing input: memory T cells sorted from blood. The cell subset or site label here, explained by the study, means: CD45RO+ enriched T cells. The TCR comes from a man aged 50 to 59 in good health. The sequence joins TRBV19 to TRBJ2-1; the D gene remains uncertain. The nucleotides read TGTGCCAGTAGTATAGTAGGGTTAAGCTCCTACAATGAGCAGTTCTTC. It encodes CASSIVGLSSYNEQFF.